This T cell receptor (beta chain) appears in the sequencing data of a study of cytotoxic CD8 clonotypes in ibrutinib-treated CLL. Trimming at V came to 0 bases and at J to 3 bases, leaving 7 bases not matched to a gene. Germline-derived CDR1 and CDR2 are LNHNV and YYDKDF (reference sequence). This CDR3 contains 17 residues. The study's findings and limits: Rising at ibrutinib response, clonality subsequently fell back toward baseline at progression.

Regarding this clone: Its cognate antigen is unknown.

The TCR beta libraries used approximately 2 micrograms of genomic DNA that came from cryopreserved PBMCs. Sequencing sought depths of 1 in 200,000 to 1 in 1 million T cells. Data came from immunoSEQ multiplex PCR; TCRdb stores just in-frame clones and leaves some out. Here the sample spans about 200,000 clones, roughly 72% being singletons. The V and J genes are TRBV15 and TRBJ1-2; the match to TRBD1 covers 10 bases. Source: PBMCs, taken after 24 months of ibrutinib treatment. This receptor was identified in a human donor with chronic lymphocytic leukemia. This chain's CDR3 is CATSRDLGGQGHYGYTF. As DNA, the CDR3 is TGTGCCACCAGCAGAGATCTTGGGGGACAGGGGCACTATGGCTACACCTTC.